This paragraph covers one T cell receptor (beta chain) sequence. This specimen belongs to a study of control samples from healthy donors and cancer patients. Assay: immunoSEQ multiplex PCR; the TCRdb copy retains only in-frame clones and omits some. The sample table sets out fewer than 250,000 clones. Deletions cut 9 bases from V and 0 bases from J, with 17 bases between. CDR1 and CDR2 from the germline V gene are ENHRY and SYGVKD. The CDR3 sequence is 15 residues long. The source is a woman in her thirties in good health. Material: blood. J is TRBJ1-1 and V is TRBV10-3; D remains ambiguous. CDR3 sequence (DNA): TGTGCCATAAGAAGGGAAGTGCGGGTGAACACTGAAGCTTTCTTT. This encodes CAIRREVRVNTEAFF.